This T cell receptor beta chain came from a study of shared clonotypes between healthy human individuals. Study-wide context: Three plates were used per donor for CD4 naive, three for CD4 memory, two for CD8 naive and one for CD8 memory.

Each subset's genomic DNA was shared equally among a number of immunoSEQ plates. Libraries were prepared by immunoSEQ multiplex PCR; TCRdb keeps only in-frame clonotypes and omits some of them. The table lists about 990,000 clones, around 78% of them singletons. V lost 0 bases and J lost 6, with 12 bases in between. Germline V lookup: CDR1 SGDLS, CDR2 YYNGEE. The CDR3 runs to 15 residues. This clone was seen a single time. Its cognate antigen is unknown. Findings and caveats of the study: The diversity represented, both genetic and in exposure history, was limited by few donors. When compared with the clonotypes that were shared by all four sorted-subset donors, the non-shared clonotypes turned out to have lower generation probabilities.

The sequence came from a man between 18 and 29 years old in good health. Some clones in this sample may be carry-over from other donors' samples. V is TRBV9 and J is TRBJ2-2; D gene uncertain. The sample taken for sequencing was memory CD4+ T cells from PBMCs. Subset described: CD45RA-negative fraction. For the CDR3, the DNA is TGTGCCAGCAGCGTAGCCCAGTTGAGCCCCGGGGAGCTGTTTTTT. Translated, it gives CASSVAQLSPGELFF.